A selection of T cell receptor beta chains follows, all from one sample in a study of T-cell reconstitution after alpha-beta-depleted transplantation in children. TCRdb re-called the PCR reads through MiXCR, storing one row per CDR3 protein. The data show about 440,000 distinct CDR3 sequences, approximately 41% seen once. The specimen was PBMCs, collected before TCRalphabeta/CD19-depleted stem cell transplant. All receptors come from a girl aged 2 to 10 with aplastic anemia, due to receive a stem cell transplant. Each CDR3 is given with its conserved first and last residue. The order of the fields is J gene, V gene, D gene, clone size, CDR3 protein, CDR3 DNA. D genes are given only for firm matches. Only some rows state a clone size, as once, few, many or a class for expanded clones.

j_call: TRBJ2-7
v_call: TRBV12-3/TRBV12-4
d_call: NA
clone_size: NA
cdr3_aa: CASSHWEQGYNEQYF
cdr3_nt: TGTGCCAGCAGCCACTGGGAACAGGGTTACAACGAGCAGTACTTC

j_call: TRBJ2-2
v_call: TRBV20-1
d_call: NA
clone_size: NA
cdr3_aa: CSANRRAGELFF
cdr3_nt: TGCAGTGCTAACCGCAGGGCCGGGGAGCTGTTTTTT

j_call: TRBJ1-2
v_call: TRBV20-1
d_call: NA
clone_size: NA
cdr3_aa: CSAIGVSGYTF
cdr3_nt: TGCAGTGCCATAGGAGTATCGGGCTACACCTTC

j_call: TRBJ2-1
v_call: TRBV20-1
d_call: TRBD2
clone_size: once
cdr3_aa: CSARDPLAGEVYEQFF
cdr3_nt: TGCAGTGCTAGAGATCCCCTAGCGGGAGAAGTTTATGAGCAGTTCTTC

j_call: TRBJ2-1
v_call: TRBV20-1
d_call: TRBD2
clone_size: NA
cdr3_aa: CSARVTSGRRGEQFF
cdr3_nt: TGCAGTGCTAGGGTGACTAGCGGGAGAAGGGGTGAGCAGTTCTTC

j_call: TRBJ2-3
v_call: TRBV5-1
d_call: TRBD1
clone_size: NA
cdr3_aa: CASSLTTGSSADTQYF
cdr3_nt: TGCGCCAGCAGCTTAACGACAGGGAGTTCGGCAGATACGCAGTATTTT

j_call: TRBJ2-1
v_call: TRBV20-1
d_call: NA
clone_size: NA
cdr3_aa: CSARPDWTNEQFF
cdr3_nt: TGCAGTGCTAGACCGGACTGGACCAATGAGCAGTTCTTC

j_call: TRBJ2-5
v_call: TRBV5-1
d_call: NA
clone_size: NA
cdr3_aa: CASSPAGQTRETQYF
cdr3_nt: TGCGCCAGCAGCCCCGCAGGGCAGACTAGGGAGACCCAGTACTTC

j_call: TRBJ2-3
v_call: TRBV5-4
d_call: TRBD1
clone_size: many
cdr3_aa: CASSPGQGESTDTQYF
cdr3_nt: TGTGCCAGCAGCCCCGGACAGGGGGAGAGCACAGATACGCAGTATTTT

j_call: TRBJ2-7
v_call: TRBV6-2/TRBV6-3
d_call: NA
clone_size: NA
cdr3_aa: CASSALHEQYF
cdr3_nt: TGTGCCAGCAGTGCCCTCCACGAGCAGTACTTC

j_call: TRBJ1-2
v_call: TRBV29-1
d_call: NA
clone_size: NA
cdr3_aa: CSVLDGSYGYTF
cdr3_nt: TGCAGCGTCTTGGACGGGAGCTATGGCTACACCTTC

j_call: TRBJ2-3
v_call: TRBV5-1
d_call: NA
clone_size: many
cdr3_aa: CASSLRTDTQYF
cdr3_nt: TGTGCCAGCAGTTTAAGGACAGATACGCAGTATTTT

j_call: TRBJ1-4
v_call: TRBV30
d_call: NA
clone_size: many
cdr3_aa: CAWSSAGELFF
cdr3_nt: TGTGCCTGGAGTAGTGCGGGCGAACTGTTTTTT